What follows are 20 T cell receptor beta chains derived from one specimen sequenced in a study of OX40 agonist ivuxolimab in advanced cancers. Repertoires were generated with immunoSEQ multiplex PCR, while TCRdb's copy carries only in-frame clones and drops some. The sample carries over 80,000 clones, approximately 84% recorded once. This specimen consisted of CD4+ or CD8+ T cells sorted from blood, obtained in a trial of the OX40 agonist ivuxolimab. These receptors came from an adult with an advanced solid tumor such as melanoma, head and neck, liver or kidney cancer.

This clone showed up just once. The V gene is TRBV6-1, the J gene TRBJ1-3; 10 bases are shared with TRBD1. J was trimmed by 2 bases and V by 7 bases; bases with no gene match: 2. Germline V CDR1 and CDR2: MNHNS, SASEGT. The CDR3 extends over 14 amino acids. CDR3 sequence: CASTGQGAGNTIYF. The CDR3 bases are TGTGCCAGCACTGGACAGGGGGCTGGAAACACCATATATTTT.

This clone was counted a few times. This chain joins TRBV5-4 and TRBJ2-3; D is unresolved. The V end was cut by 3 bases, the J end by 2 bases, with 13 bases between. This CDR3 has 15 residues. CDR1 is SGHNT and CDR2 is YYREEE in the germline V gene (reference sequence). The CDR3 loop is CASSSPLAPTDTQYF. The DNA for the CDR3 is TGTGCCAGCAGCTCCCCTCTCGCGCCCACAGATACGCAGTATTTT.

The chain joins TRBV9 to TRBJ2-2, with TRBD2 matching 11 bases. Germline V gives CDR1 SGDLS, CDR2 YYNGEE. The CDR3 length is 18 residues. V shed 3 bases, J shed 5 bases, and the junction held 12 bases outside the gene matches. The CDR3 region is CASSGGGLAGGGTGELFF. The CDR3 DNA reads as TGTGCCAGCAGCGGCGGAGGTCTAGCGGGGGGAGGGACCGGGGAGCTGTTTTTT.

DNA for the CDR3: TGTGCCAGCAGCCTCCGGGACAGGGAGTACGAGCAGTACTTC. It yields the protein CASSLRDREYEQYF. The rearrangement uses TRBV4-2 and TRBJ2-7; 9 bases agree with TRBD1. V gave up 4 bases and J gave up 4 bases; unmatched junction bases: 5. Germline CDR1 and CDR2: LGHNA and YNFKEQ. This CDR3 contains 14 residues.

This chain joins TRBV7-9 and TRBJ2-7; a weak D match, TRBD2 (6 bases). This CDR3 spans 18 amino acids. V lost 1 base, J lost 5 bases, and 24 bases lay in between. Germline CDR1 SEHNR, CDR2 FQNEAQ (reference sequence). CDR3 sequence (DNA): TGTGCCAGCAGCTTAGATCCCCGCCGGCTTAGGGGAGGTCACGAGCAGTACTTC. This sequence encodes CASSLDPRRLRGGHEQYF.

V usage is TRBV4-3 and J usage is TRBJ1-4, with unresolved D. From germline, CDR1 is LGHNA and CDR2 YSLEER. The V end lost 4 bases, the J end lost 5 bases, and 11 bases lay between the germline ends. The length of the CDR3 is 14 residues. CDR3 DNA sequence: TGCGCCAGCAGCCCTGGTATAGGAAATGAAAAACTGTTTTTT. Its translation is CASSPGIGNEKLFF.

The J gene is TRBJ2-1, the V gene TRBV2, with D possibly TRBD2 on 5 matching bases. The CDR3 sequence is 15 residues long. Germline V CDR1 and CDR2: SNHLY, FYNNEI. V was shortened by 4 bases and J by 2 bases, with 12 bases between the two germline ends. The CDR3 sequence is CASSGGSTTYNEQFF. The CDR3 DNA sequence: TGTGCCAGCAGTGGTGGGAGCACTACCTACAATGAGCAGTTCTTC.

The chain employs TRBV5-6 and TRBJ2-7; D might be TRBD2 (7 bases). Germline CDR1 SGHDT, CDR2 YYEEEE. The CDR3 is 15 residues long. With 4 bases removed from V and 3 bases from J, the gap between germline ends came to 17 bases. The CDR3 DNA is TGTGCCAGCAGCCGAGCGGGACAAACCCTCTACGAGCAGTACTTC. Translation gives CASSRAGQTLYEQYF.

The chain employs TRBV7-3 and TRBJ2-2, with D perhaps matching TRBD2 (5 bases). V shed 2 bases and J shed 5 bases, with 6 bases lying between them. CDR1 and CDR2 from the germline V gene are SGHTA and FQGTGA. This CDR3 contains 13 residues. The CDR3 loop is CASSLRGTGELFF. CDR3 nucleotide sequence: TGTGCCAGCAGCTTACGCGGGACCGGGGAGCTGTTTTTT. Based on the CDR3 plus reference TRBV7-3 and TRBJ2-2, the full variable domain is GAGVSQTPSNKVTEKGKYVELRCDPISGHTALYWYRQSLGQGPEFLIYFQGTGAADDSGLPNDRFFAVRPEGSVSTLKIQRTERGDSAVYLCASSLRGTGELFFGEGSRLTVL.

V is TRBV4-3 and J is TRBJ1-6; TRBD1 matches 9 bases. Trimming removed 1 base from V and 9 bases from J; junction bases left unmatched: 10. This CDR3 region has 17 residues. The germline V gene encodes CDR1 LGHNA and CDR2 YSLEER. The CDR3 spells CASSQGAQQGAGSPLHF. CDR3 sequence (DNA): TGCGCCAGCAGCCAAGGGGCCCAACAGGGGGCGGGTTCACCCCTCCACTTT.

The rearrangement uses TRBV18 and TRBJ1-5; D is uncertain. The CDR3 covers 12 residues. Trimming removed 0 bases at V and 7 bases at J, with 4 bases between. Germline CDR1 reads KGHSH; CDR2 reads LQKENI. This chain's CDR3 is CASSPPAQPQHF. The CDR3 DNA reads as TGTGCCAGCTCACCACCGGCCCAGCCCCAGCATTTT.

The rearrangement joins TRBV12-5 to TRBJ2-5, with 11 bases lining up with TRBD2. J gave up 3 bases and V 2 bases, and 2 bases lay outside the gene matches. The CDR3 totals 15 residues. Looked up from germline, CDR1 is LGHNT and CDR2 is FRNRAP. The CDR3 reads CASGLTGLAEETQYF. The CDR3 DNA is TGTGCTAGTGGTTTGACGGGACTAGCGGAAGAGACCCAGTACTTC.

With respect to this clone: Other DNA sequences from this sample encode an identical CDR3 as well. This sequence joins TRBV6-5 and TRBJ1-1; D might be TRBD1 (5 bases). Germline lookup yields CDR1 MNHEY and CDR2 SVGAGI. V lost 0 bases to trimming and J lost 5 bases, with 10 bases between them. This CDR3 is 14 amino acids long. In DNA form, the CDR3 reads TGTGCCAGCAGTTACTCGGGAGGGGAAACTGAAGCTTTCTTT. Its protein product is CASSYSGGETEAFF.

The chain combines TRBV4-1 with TRBJ1-2; D is ambiguous. The CDR3 sequence is 18 residues long. Germline V gene data show CDR1 as MGHRA and CDR2 as YSYEKL. V shed 4 bases and J shed 0 bases, with 21 bases lying between them. The CDR3, as DNA: TGCGCCAGCAGCCCTGAACTCCGAACGCTCCGCACTAACTATGGCTACACCTTC. Translation gives CASSPELRTLRTNYGYTF.

The chain employs TRBV19 and TRBJ1-1; D is possibly TRBD1 (5 bases). The V end lost 6 bases, the J end lost 1 base, and 12 bases lay between the germline ends. The CDR3 sequence is 14 residues long. The germline V gene encodes CDR1 LNHDA and CDR2 SQIVND (reference sequence). CDR3 amino acids: CASSRYGQNTEAFF. The CDR3 DNA follows: TGTGCCAGTAGCCGGTATGGACAGAACACTGAAGCTTTCTTT.

The chain employs TRBV7-9 and TRBJ2-5; no definite D call. The ends were cut back, 4 bases at V and 5 bases at J, with 14 bases in the middle. Germline V gives CDR1 SEHNR, CDR2 FQNEAQ (reference sequence). This CDR3 has 14 amino acids. CDR3 sequence reads: CASSSAGSQETQYF. In DNA form, the CDR3 reads TGTGCCAGCAGCTCGGCAGGCTCCCAGGAGACCCAGTACTTC.

This chain joins TRBV7-9 and TRBJ2-7, with 9 bases matching TRBD2. Per the germline V gene, CDR1 is SEHNR and CDR2 is FQNEAQ (reference sequence). This CDR3 has 15 amino acids. V trimming: 5 bases; J trimming: 5 bases; junction bases outside the gene matches: 10. CDR3: CASSPSLLAGNEQYF. CDR3 nucleotide sequence: TGTGCCAGCAGCCCATCCCTCCTAGCGGGGAACGAGCAGTACTTC.

The chain is built from TRBV11-1 and TRBJ1-1; tentative D call: TRBD1 (6 bases). Germline values: CDR1 SGHAT, CDR2 FQDESV (reference sequence). Trimming took off 5 bases at V and 0 bases at J, with 10 bases between the two ends. The length of the CDR3 is 14 residues. The CDR3 sequence is CASSRTEMNTEAFF. In nucleotides, the CDR3 is TGTGCCAGCAGCCGGACAGAGATGAACACTGAAGCTTTCTTT.

V usage is TRBV2 and J usage is TRBJ1-1; a possible D gene is TRBD1 (6 bases). V lost 2 bases and J lost 5, with 12 bases in between. Germline lookup yields CDR1 SNHLY and CDR2 FYNNEI. The CDR3 contains 14 residues. The CDR3, as DNA: TGTGCCAGCAGTGAACTACAGGGTAGTACTGAAGCTTTCTTT. Translation: CASSELQGSTEAFF.

The gene calls are TRBV9 and TRBJ1-2; the D is unclear. Germline V gives CDR1 SGDLS, CDR2 YYNGEE. Trimming left V 0 bases short and J 8 bases short, with 11 bases between. CDR3 length: 13 amino acids. Written as DNA, the CDR3 is TGTGCCAGCAGCGTAGCAGCGGGCTGGGGCTACACCTTC. It specifies CASSVAAGWGYTF.